This is a list of T cell receptor beta chains from one sample in a study of cytomegalovirus exposure and HLA in healthy donors. The repertoire was sequenced with immunoSEQ multiplex PCR; TCRdb's copy has only in-frame clones and lacks some. Of about 110,000 clones in the sample, 73% were seen once. The material sequenced was PBMCs. Receptors originate from a man aged 30 to 45 in good health and CMV-seronegative. Both conserved end residues are part of each CDR3. A D gene is named only where the DNA matches it firmly. Size is omitted from some rows. Given values are once, few, many or a class for expanded clones.

j_gene | abundance | v_gene | d_gene | CDR3nt | CDR3aa
TRBJ2-7 | - | TRBV5-1 | - | TGCGCCAGCAGCTTGAGGGAGAGCTCCTACGAGCAGTACTTC | CASSLRESSYEQYF
TRBJ1-5 | - | TRBV4-1 | - | TGCGCCAGCAGCCAAGAGGGGGGAAGAGGCAATCAGCCCCAGCATTTT | CASSQEGGRGNQPQHF
TRBJ2-1 | - | TRBV28 | TRBD2 | TGTGCCAGCATCGGTAGACGGGAGGCTTACAATGAGCAGTTCTTC | CASIGRREAYNEQFF
TRBJ2-3 | - | TRBV5-1 | TRBD2 | TGCGCCAGCACATTAGCGGGGGCGAGCACAGATACGCAGTATTTT | CASTLAGASTDTQYF
TRBJ2-1 | few | TRBV11-3 | TRBD1 | TGTGCCAGCAGCAGACAGGGTTCGGGCCCCTACAATGAGCAGTTCTTC | CASSRQGSGPYNEQFF
TRBJ2-7 | - | TRBV7-6 | TRBD1 | TGTGCCAGCAGCTACGGGACAGGGGTACCCGAGCAGTACTTC | CASSYGTGVPEQYF
TRBJ1-1 | once | TRBV28 | - | TGTGCCAGCAAGACGGGGAACACTGAAGCTTTCTTT | CASKTGNTEAFF
TRBJ2-1 | - | TRBV28 | TRBD2 | TGTGCCAGCACAGGGCGGGAGAGTGCGTACAATGAGCAGTTCTTC | CASTGRESAYNEQFF
TRBJ2-5 | - | TRBV28 | TRBD1 | TGTGCCAGTAAACAGGGGCGAGACTATAAAGAGACCCAGTACTTC | CASKQGRDYKETQYF
TRBJ1-5 | - | TRBV27 | TRBD1 | TGTGCCAGCAGACCCGGACAGGGAGGGAATAGCAATCAGCCCCAGCATTTT | CASRPGQGGNSNQPQHF
TRBJ2-3 | - | TRBV9 | - | TGTGCCAGCAGCGTAGCTTGGGGGCTGAGAGATACGCAGTATTTT | CASSVAWGLRDTQYF
TRBJ2-6 | - | TRBV7-8 | TRBD1 | TGTGCCAGCAGCCCGAGTAGCAGGGGGTCGGGGGCCAACGTCCTGACTTTC | CASSPSSRGSGANVLTF
TRBJ2-1 | - | TRBV6-1 | - | TGTGCCAGCATCCGTGACACCGCGTCCTACAATGAGCAGTTCTTC | CASIRDTASYNEQFF
TRBJ1-5 | - | TRBV5-7 | - | TGTGCCAGCAGCTTCAACGGGGAAAGGGATCAGCCCCAGCATTTT | CASSFNGERDQPQHF
TRBJ1-1 | - | TRBV30 | - | TGTGCCTGGAGTGTACAGGTCAACACTGAAGCTTTCTTT | CAWSVQVNTEAFF
TRBJ1-2 | - | TRBV6-6 | - | TGTGCCAGCAGTCAGGGGTACGGCTACACCTTC | CASSQGYGYTF
TRBJ2-3 | few | TRBV5-1 | TRBD1 | TGCGCCAGCAGCTCCCCGGGTGGACAGGTACAAGATACGCAGTATTTT | CASSSPGGQVQDTQYF
TRBJ1-1 | few | TRBV5-6 | - | TGTGCCAGCAGCTTGACAGGGTACGGGACTGAAGCTTTCTTT | CASSLTGYGTEAFF
TRBJ2-6 | - | TRBV5-4 | TRBD1 | TGTGCCAGCAGGACCGGGACAGGGAACTCTGGGGCCAACGTCCTGACTTTC | CASRTGTGNSGANVLTF
TRBJ1-6 | - | TRBV6-1 | - | TGTGCCAGCAGTGCGCGGGATAATTCACCCCTCCACTTT | CASSARDNSPLHF
TRBJ2-7 | - | TRBV6-6 | TRBD2 | TGTGCCAGCAGTTACGGGACTAGCGCTACCTACGAGCAGTACTTC | CASSYGTSATYEQYF
TRBJ1-3 | - | TRBV30 | - | TGTGCCTGGAGTTTTCAGGGGTTAAACTCTGGAAACACCATATATTTT | CAWSFQGLNSGNTIYF
TRBJ1-1 | - | TRBV6-5 | - | TGTGCCAGCAGTCGGGGACAAACTTTGAACACTGAAGCTTTCTTT | CASSRGQTLNTEAFF
TRBJ2-3 | once | TRBV7-3 | TRBD2 | TGTGCCAGCAGCTGGACTAGCGGCTCCCCAGATACGCAGTATTTT | CASSWTSGSPDTQYF
TRBJ2-5 | - | TRBV27 | - | TGTGCCAGCAGCGACCGGCGGGCAGGCCAAGAGACCCAGTACTTC | CASSDRRAGQETQYF
TRBJ2-6 | - | TRBV19 | - | TGTGCCAGTAGTATCGCTGGGGCCAACGTCCTGACTTTC | CASSIAGANVLTF
TRBJ1-5 | - | TRBV5-1 | TRBD1 | TGCGCCAGCAGCCTAGGACAGGGCGGGCAGCCCCAGCATTTT | CASSLGQGGQPQHF
TRBJ1-3 | - | TRBV30 | TRBD1 | TGTGCCTGGAGTCCCGACAGGGTTGGCACCATATATTTT | CAWSPDRVGTIYF
TRBJ2-3 | - | TRBV7-9 | - | TGTTCCAGCAGCTTAGCGGGGGGACAGGGGACAGATACGCAGTATTTT | CSSSLAGGQGTDTQYF
TRBJ1-2 | - | TRBV11-2 | - | TGTGCCAGCAGCTTCTCCCGGGACACCTATGGCTACACCTTC | CASSFSRDTYGYTF
TRBJ2-1 | - | TRBV14 | TRBD1 | TGTGCCAGCAGCCAGGGGACAGGAAATGAGCAGTTCTTC | CASSQGTGNEQFF
TRBJ2-1 | - | TRBV19 | - | TGTGCCACCTATTCAATCTACAATGAGCAGTTCTTC | CATYSIYNEQFF
TRBJ1-2 | - | TRBV7-8 | TRBD1 | TGTGCCAGCAGCGACGACTACAGGGGGCGGGTGGGCTACACCTTC | CASSDDYRGRVGYTF
TRBJ1-1 | - | TRBV21-1 | - | TGTGCCACCTTAGGTGGCGGGGTCGAGAACACTGAAGCTTTCTTT | CATLGGGVENTEAFF
TRBJ2-1 | once | TRBV7-3 | - | TGTGCCAGCAGCTTTGAGTCGCGCTACAATGAGCAGTTCTTC | CASSFESRYNEQFF
TRBJ1-2 | - | TRBV28 | - | TGTGCCAGCAGCCTGGTCAGGGAAGGCTACACCTTC | CASSLVREGYTF
TRBJ2-7 | once | TRBV6-4 | - | TGTGCCAGCAGCGGCCCCCGGGGGTGTGAGGGCGAGCAGTACTTC | CASSGPRGCEGEQYF
TRBJ2-6 | - | TRBV2 | - | TGTGCCAGCAGGCGGCCCTCTGGGGCCAACGTCCTGACTTTC | CASRRPSGANVLTF
TRBJ1-6 | - | TRBV7-9 | TRBD1 | TGTGCCAGCAGCTCCCGGGACAGGGATAATTCACCCCTCCACTTT | CASSSRDRDNSPLHF